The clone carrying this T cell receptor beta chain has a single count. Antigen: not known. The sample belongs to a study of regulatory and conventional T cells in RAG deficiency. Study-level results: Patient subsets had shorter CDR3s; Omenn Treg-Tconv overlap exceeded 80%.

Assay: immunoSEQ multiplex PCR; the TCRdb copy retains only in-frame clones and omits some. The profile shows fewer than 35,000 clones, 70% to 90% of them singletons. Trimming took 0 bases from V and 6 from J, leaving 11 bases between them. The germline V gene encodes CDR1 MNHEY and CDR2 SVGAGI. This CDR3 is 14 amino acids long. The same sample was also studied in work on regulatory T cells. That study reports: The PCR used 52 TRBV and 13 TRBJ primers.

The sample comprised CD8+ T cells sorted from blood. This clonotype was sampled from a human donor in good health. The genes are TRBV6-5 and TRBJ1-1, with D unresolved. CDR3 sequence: CASSYSIGQAEAFF. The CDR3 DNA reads TGTGCCAGCAGTTACTCGATCGGGCAGGCTGAAGCTTTCTTT.